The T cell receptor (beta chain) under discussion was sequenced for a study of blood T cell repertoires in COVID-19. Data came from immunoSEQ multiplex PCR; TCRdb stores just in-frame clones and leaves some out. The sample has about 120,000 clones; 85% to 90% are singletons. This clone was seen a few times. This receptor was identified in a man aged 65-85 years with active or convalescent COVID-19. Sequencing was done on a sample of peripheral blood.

The CDR3: CASSATSGTETQYF. CDR3 DNA sequence: TGTGCCAGTAGCGCGACTAGCGGGACTGAGACCCAGTACTTC. This rearrangement joins TRBV19 to TRBJ2-5, with 11 bases fitting TRBD2. J gave up 5 bases and V 6 bases, and 5 bases lay outside the gene matches. CDR3 length: 14 residues. Germline CDR1 LNHDA, CDR2 SQIVND (reference sequence).